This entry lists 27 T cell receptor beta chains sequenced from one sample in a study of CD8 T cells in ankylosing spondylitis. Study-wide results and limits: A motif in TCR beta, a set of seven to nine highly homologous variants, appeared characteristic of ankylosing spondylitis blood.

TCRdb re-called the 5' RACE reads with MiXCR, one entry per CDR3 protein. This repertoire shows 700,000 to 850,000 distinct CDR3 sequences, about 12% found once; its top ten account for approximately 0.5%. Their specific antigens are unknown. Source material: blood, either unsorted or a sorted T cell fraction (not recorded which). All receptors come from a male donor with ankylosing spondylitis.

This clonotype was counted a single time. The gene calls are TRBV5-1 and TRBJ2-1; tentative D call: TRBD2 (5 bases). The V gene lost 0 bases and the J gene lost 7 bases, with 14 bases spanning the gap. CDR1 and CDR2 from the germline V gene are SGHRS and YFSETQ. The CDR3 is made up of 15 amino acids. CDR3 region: CASSLAAGRGNEQFF. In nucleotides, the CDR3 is TGCGCCAGCAGCTTGGCTGCGGGCCGAGGTAATGAGCAGTTCTTC.

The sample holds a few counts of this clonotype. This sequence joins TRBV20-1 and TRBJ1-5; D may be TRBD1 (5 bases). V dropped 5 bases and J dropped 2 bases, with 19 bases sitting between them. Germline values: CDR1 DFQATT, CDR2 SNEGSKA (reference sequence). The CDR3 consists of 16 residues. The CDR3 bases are TGCAGTGCTCCCCCGGGGAGGGAAGGGGGCAATCAGCCCCAGCATTTT. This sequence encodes CSAPPGREGGNQPQHF.

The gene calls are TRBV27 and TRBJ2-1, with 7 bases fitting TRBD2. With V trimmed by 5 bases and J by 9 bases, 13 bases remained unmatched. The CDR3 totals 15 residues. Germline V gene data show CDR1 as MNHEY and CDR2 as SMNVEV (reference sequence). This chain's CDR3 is CASSTQRDGPPEQFF. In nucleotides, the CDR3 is TGTGCCAGCAGTACCCAGCGGGACGGCCCTCCTGAGCAGTTCTTC.

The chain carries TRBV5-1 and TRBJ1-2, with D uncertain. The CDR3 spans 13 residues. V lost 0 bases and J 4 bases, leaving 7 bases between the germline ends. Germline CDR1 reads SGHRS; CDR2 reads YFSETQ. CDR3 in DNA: TGCGCCAGCAGCTTGGAGGATCCCTATGGCTACACCTTC. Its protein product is CASSLEDPYGYTF.

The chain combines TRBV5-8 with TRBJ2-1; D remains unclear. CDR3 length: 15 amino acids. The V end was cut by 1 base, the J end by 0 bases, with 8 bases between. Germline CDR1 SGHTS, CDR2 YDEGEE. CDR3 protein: CASSLYTLSYNEQFF. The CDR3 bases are TGTGCCAGCAGCTTGTACACCCTCTCCTACAATGAGCAGTTCTTC.

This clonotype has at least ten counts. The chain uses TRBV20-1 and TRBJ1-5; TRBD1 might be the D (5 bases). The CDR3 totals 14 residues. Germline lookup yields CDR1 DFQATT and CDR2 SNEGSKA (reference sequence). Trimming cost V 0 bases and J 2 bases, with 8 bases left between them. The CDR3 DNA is TGCAGTGCTAGAGACAGGGTGGGCAATCAGCCCCAGCATTTT. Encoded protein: CSARDRVGNQPQHF.

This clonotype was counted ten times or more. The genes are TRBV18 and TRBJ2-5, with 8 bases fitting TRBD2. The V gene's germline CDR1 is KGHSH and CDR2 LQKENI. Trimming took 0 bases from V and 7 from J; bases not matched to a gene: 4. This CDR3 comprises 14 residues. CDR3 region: CASSPPGLVWTQYF. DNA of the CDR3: TGTGCCAGCTCACCACCGGGACTAGTTTGGACCCAGTACTTC.

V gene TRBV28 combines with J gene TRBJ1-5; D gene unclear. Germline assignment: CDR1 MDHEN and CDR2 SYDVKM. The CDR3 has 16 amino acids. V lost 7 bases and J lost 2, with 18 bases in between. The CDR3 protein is CASTKIWLQGNQPQHF. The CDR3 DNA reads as TGTGCCAGCACCAAGATATGGCTACAAGGCAATCAGCCCCAGCATTTT.

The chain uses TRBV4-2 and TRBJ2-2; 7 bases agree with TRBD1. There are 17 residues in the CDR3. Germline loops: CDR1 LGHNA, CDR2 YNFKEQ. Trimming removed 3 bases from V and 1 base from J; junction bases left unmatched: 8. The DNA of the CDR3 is TGTGCCAGCAGCCAGCATACCGGGACAGAGAACACCGGGGAGCTGTTTTTT. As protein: CASSQHTGTENTGELFF.

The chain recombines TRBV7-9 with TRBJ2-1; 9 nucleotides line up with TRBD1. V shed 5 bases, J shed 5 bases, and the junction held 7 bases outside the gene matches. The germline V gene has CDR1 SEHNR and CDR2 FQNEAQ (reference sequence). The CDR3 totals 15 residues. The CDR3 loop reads CASSVGDRANNEQFF. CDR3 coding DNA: TGTGCCAGCAGCGTAGGGGACAGGGCCAACAATGAGCAGTTCTTC.

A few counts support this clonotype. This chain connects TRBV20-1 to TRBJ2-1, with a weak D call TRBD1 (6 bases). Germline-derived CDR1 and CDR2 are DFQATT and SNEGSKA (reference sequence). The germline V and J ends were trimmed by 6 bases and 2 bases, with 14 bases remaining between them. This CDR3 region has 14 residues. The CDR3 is CSALTGMPYNEQFF. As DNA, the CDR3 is TGCAGTGCCCTGACAGGCATGCCCTACAATGAGCAGTTCTTC.

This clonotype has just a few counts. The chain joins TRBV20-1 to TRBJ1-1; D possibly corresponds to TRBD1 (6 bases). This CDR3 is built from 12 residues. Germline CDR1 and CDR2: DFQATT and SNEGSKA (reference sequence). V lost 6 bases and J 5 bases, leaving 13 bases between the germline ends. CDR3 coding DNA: TGCAGTGCCAACAGGGCGGGGACTGAAGCTTTCTTT. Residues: CSANRAGTEAFF.

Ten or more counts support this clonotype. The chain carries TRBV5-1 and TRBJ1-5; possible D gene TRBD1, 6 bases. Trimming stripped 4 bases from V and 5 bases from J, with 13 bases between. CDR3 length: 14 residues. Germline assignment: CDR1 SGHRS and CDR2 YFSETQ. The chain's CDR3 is CASSEQGLDQPQHF. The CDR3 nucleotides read TGCGCCAGCAGCGAACAGGGTCTAGATCAGCCCCAGCATTTT.

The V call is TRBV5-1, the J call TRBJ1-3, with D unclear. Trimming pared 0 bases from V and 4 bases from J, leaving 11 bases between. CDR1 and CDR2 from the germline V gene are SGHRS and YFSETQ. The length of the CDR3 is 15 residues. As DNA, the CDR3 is TGCGCCAGCAGCTTGGAAGGAGGGTGGGGAAACACCATATATTTT. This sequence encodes CASSLEGGWGNTIYF.

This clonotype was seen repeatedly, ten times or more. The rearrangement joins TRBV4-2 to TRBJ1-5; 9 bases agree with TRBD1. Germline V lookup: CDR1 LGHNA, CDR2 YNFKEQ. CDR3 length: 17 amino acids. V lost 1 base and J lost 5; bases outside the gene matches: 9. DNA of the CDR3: TGTGCCAGCAGCCAAGTCCCGCGCGGACAGGGGTATCAGCCCCAGCATTTT. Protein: CASSQVPRGQGYQPQHF.

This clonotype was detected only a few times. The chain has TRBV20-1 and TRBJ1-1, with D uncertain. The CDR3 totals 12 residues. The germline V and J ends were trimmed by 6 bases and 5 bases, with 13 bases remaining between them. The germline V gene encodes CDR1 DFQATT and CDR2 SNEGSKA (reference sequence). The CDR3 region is CSANQVGTEAFF. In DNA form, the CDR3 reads TGCAGTGCCAATCAGGTGGGGACTGAAGCTTTCTTT.

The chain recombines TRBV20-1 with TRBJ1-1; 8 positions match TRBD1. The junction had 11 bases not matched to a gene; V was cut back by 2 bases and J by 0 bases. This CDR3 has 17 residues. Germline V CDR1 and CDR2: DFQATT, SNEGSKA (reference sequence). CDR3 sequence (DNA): TGCAGTGCTAGATTGCCAGGGGGCGATTTGATGAACACTGAAGCTTTCTTT. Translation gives CSARLPGGDLMNTEAFF.

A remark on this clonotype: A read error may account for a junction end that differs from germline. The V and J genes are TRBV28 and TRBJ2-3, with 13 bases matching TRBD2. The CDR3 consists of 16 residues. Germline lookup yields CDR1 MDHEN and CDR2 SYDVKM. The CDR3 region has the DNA TGTGCCAGCAGTTCAGGGACTAGCGGGACGGGACATACGCAGGATTTT. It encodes CASSSGTSGTGHTQDF.

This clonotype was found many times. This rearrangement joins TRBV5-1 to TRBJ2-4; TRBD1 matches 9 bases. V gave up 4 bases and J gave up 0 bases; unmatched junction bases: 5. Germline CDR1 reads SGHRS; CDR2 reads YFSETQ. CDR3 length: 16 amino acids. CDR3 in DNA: TGCGCCAGCAGCCCCGGGGACAGGGAAGCCAAAAACATTCAGTACTTC. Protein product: CASSPGDREAKNIQYF.

The CDR3 DNA reads as TGTGCCAGCAGCTTAAGGCAGGGCAACAATGAGCAGTTCTTC. It yields the protein CASSLRQGNNEQFF. V and J are TRBV7-3 and TRBJ2-1; maybe TRBD1 (5 bases). V was cut by 1 base and J by 5 bases, with 9 bases left in between. The V gene's germline CDR1 is SGHTA and CDR2 FQGTGA. The CDR3 has 14 residues.

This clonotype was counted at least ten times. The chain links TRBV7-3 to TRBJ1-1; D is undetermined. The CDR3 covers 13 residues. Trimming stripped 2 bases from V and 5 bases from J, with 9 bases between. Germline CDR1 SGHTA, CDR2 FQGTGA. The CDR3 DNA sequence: TGTGCCAGCAGCTTAGGATCTATGACTGAAGCTTTCTTT. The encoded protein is CASSLGSMTEAFF.

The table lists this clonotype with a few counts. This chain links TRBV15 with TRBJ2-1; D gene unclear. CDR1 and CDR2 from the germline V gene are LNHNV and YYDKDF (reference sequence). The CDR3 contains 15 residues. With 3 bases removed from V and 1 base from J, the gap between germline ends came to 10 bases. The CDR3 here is CATSRGRVSYNEQFF. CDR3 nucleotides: TGTGCCACCAGCAGGGGAAGGGTTTCCTACAATGAGCAGTTCTTC.

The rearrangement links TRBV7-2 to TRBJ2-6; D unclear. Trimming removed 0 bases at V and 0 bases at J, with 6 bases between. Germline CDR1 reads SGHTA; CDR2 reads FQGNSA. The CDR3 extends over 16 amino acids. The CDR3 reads CASSLARGSGANVLTF. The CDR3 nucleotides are TGTGCCAGCAGCTTAGCGAGAGGCTCTGGGGCCAACGTCCTGACTTTC.

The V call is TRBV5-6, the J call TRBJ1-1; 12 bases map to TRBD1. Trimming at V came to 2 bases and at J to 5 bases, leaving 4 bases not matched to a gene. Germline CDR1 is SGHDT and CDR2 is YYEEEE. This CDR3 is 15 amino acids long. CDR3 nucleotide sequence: TGTGCCAGCAGCTTCCGGGACAGGGGGCGGACTGAAGCTTTCTTT. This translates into CASSFRDRGRTEAFF.

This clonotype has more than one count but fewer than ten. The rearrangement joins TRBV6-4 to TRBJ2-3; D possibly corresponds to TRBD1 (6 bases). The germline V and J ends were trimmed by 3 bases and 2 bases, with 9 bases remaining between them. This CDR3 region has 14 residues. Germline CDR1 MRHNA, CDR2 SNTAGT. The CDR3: CASSETGTTDTQYF. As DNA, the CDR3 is TGTGCCAGCAGTGAAACAGGGACCACAGATACGCAGTATTTT.

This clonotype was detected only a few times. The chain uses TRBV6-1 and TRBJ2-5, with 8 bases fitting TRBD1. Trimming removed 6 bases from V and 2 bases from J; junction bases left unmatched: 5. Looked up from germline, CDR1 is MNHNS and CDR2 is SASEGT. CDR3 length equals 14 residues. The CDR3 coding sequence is TGTGCCAGCAGCCAAAGGACAGGGCAAGAGACCCAGTACTTC. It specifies CASSQRTGQETQYF.

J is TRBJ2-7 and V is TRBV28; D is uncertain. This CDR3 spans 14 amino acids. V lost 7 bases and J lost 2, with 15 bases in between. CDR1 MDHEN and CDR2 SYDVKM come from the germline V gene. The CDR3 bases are TGTGCCAGCACCAAGACTGAACCTCCCTACGAGCAGTACTTC. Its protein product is CASTKTEPPYEQYF.